The TCR beta chain described here comes from a study of regulatory T cells in long-lasting Graves disease. Study summary: Persistence in Graves' disease required over 5 years of antithyroid drugs plus positive TSH receptor antibodies.

There are 18 residues in the CDR3. CDR1 SNHLY and CDR2 FYNNEI come from the germline V gene. With V trimmed by 7 bases and J by 2 bases, 16 bases remained unmatched. Time point here: persistent/refractory GD, antithyroid drugs over 5 years with positive TRAb. RNA isolated from PBMCs was used to make the TCR library. Researchers made TCR beta libraries by using iRepertoire HTBI primers and running Arm-PCR on CDR3 regions. One entry per CDR3 protein, called by TCRdb with MiXCR from the multiplex PCR reads. The table includes fewer than 450,000 distinct CDR3 sequences, roughly a quarter detected once. This clonotype was seen more than once but under ten times.

This sequence originates from a female donor with Graves disease. The starting material was peripheral blood mononuclear cells (PBMCs), obtained when the disease was refractory, from a patient treated with antithyroid drugs. This chain joins TRBV2 and TRBJ2-3; 9 bases map to TRBD2. CDR3 loop: CASTRTSERGDFTDTQYF. CDR3 DNA: TGTGCCAGCACCAGAACCTCTGAGCGGGGGGATTTCACAGATACGCAGTATTTT.